This T cell receptor (beta chain) was sequenced for a study of Graves' ophthalmopathy and Graves' hyperthyroidism. RNA transcripts were the source from which TCR beta CDR3 regions were amplified. An initial RT-PCR round employing HTBI primers preceded a second-round multiplex PCR. TCRdb reprocessed the multiplex PCR reads via MiXCR and lists one record per CDR3 protein. The table records approximately 540,000 distinct CDR3 sequences, under 45% of them present only once. CDR3 length: 11 amino acids. The V gene's germline CDR1 is DFQATT and CDR2 SNEGSKA (reference sequence). The V gene lost 5 bases and the J gene lost 9 bases, with 11 bases spanning the gap. General study results and limits: Blood contained most expanded thyroid clonotypes exceeding 0.001 frequency.

This clonotype was observed many times. Antigen: not known. This rearrangement joins TRBV20-1 to TRBJ1-5; D remains ambiguous. This TCR was recovered from an adult man with Graves' hyperthyroidism. Sequencing used peripheral blood or thyroid tissue (not recorded which). The CDR3: CSAGPVWPQHF. CDR3 nucleotide sequence: TGCAGTGCTGGTCCAGTTTGGCCCCAGCATTTT.